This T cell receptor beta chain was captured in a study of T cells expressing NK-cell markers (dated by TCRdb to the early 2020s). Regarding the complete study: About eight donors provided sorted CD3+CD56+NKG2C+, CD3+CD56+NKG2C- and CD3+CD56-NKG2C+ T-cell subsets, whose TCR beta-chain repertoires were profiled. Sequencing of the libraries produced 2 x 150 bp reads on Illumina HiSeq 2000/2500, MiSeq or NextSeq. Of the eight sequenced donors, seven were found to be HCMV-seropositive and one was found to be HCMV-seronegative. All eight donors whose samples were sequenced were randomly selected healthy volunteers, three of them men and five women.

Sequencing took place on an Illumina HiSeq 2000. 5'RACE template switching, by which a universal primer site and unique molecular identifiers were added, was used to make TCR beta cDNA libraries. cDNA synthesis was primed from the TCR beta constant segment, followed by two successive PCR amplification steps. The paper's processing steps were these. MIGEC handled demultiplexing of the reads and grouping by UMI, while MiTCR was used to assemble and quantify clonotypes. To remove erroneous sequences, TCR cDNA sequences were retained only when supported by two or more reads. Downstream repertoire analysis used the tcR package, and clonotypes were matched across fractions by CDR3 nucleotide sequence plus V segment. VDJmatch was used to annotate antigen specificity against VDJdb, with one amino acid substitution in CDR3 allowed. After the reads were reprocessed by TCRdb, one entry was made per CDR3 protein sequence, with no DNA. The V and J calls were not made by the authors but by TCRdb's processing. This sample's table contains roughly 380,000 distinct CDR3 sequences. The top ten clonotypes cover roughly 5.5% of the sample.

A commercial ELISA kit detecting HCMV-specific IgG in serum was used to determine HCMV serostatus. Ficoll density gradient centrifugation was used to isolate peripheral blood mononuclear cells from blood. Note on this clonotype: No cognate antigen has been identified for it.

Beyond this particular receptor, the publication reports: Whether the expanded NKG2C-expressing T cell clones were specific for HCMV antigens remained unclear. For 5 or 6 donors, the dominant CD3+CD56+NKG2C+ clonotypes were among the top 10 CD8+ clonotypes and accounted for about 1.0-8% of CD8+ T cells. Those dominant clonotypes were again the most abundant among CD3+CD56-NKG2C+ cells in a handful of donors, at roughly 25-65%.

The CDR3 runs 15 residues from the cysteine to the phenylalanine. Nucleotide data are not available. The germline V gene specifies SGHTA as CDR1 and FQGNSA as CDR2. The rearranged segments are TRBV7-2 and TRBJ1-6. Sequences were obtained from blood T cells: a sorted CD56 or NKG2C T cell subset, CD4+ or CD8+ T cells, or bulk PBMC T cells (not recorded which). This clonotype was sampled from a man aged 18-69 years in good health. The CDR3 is CASSLVSRSNSPLHF. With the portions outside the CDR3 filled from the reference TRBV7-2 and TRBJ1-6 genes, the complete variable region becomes GAGVSQSPSNKVTEKGKDVELRCDPISGHTALYWYRQSLGQGLEFLIYFQGNSAPDKSGLPSDRFSAERTGGSVSTLTIQRTQQEDSAVYLCASSLVSRSNSPLHFGNGTRLTVT.